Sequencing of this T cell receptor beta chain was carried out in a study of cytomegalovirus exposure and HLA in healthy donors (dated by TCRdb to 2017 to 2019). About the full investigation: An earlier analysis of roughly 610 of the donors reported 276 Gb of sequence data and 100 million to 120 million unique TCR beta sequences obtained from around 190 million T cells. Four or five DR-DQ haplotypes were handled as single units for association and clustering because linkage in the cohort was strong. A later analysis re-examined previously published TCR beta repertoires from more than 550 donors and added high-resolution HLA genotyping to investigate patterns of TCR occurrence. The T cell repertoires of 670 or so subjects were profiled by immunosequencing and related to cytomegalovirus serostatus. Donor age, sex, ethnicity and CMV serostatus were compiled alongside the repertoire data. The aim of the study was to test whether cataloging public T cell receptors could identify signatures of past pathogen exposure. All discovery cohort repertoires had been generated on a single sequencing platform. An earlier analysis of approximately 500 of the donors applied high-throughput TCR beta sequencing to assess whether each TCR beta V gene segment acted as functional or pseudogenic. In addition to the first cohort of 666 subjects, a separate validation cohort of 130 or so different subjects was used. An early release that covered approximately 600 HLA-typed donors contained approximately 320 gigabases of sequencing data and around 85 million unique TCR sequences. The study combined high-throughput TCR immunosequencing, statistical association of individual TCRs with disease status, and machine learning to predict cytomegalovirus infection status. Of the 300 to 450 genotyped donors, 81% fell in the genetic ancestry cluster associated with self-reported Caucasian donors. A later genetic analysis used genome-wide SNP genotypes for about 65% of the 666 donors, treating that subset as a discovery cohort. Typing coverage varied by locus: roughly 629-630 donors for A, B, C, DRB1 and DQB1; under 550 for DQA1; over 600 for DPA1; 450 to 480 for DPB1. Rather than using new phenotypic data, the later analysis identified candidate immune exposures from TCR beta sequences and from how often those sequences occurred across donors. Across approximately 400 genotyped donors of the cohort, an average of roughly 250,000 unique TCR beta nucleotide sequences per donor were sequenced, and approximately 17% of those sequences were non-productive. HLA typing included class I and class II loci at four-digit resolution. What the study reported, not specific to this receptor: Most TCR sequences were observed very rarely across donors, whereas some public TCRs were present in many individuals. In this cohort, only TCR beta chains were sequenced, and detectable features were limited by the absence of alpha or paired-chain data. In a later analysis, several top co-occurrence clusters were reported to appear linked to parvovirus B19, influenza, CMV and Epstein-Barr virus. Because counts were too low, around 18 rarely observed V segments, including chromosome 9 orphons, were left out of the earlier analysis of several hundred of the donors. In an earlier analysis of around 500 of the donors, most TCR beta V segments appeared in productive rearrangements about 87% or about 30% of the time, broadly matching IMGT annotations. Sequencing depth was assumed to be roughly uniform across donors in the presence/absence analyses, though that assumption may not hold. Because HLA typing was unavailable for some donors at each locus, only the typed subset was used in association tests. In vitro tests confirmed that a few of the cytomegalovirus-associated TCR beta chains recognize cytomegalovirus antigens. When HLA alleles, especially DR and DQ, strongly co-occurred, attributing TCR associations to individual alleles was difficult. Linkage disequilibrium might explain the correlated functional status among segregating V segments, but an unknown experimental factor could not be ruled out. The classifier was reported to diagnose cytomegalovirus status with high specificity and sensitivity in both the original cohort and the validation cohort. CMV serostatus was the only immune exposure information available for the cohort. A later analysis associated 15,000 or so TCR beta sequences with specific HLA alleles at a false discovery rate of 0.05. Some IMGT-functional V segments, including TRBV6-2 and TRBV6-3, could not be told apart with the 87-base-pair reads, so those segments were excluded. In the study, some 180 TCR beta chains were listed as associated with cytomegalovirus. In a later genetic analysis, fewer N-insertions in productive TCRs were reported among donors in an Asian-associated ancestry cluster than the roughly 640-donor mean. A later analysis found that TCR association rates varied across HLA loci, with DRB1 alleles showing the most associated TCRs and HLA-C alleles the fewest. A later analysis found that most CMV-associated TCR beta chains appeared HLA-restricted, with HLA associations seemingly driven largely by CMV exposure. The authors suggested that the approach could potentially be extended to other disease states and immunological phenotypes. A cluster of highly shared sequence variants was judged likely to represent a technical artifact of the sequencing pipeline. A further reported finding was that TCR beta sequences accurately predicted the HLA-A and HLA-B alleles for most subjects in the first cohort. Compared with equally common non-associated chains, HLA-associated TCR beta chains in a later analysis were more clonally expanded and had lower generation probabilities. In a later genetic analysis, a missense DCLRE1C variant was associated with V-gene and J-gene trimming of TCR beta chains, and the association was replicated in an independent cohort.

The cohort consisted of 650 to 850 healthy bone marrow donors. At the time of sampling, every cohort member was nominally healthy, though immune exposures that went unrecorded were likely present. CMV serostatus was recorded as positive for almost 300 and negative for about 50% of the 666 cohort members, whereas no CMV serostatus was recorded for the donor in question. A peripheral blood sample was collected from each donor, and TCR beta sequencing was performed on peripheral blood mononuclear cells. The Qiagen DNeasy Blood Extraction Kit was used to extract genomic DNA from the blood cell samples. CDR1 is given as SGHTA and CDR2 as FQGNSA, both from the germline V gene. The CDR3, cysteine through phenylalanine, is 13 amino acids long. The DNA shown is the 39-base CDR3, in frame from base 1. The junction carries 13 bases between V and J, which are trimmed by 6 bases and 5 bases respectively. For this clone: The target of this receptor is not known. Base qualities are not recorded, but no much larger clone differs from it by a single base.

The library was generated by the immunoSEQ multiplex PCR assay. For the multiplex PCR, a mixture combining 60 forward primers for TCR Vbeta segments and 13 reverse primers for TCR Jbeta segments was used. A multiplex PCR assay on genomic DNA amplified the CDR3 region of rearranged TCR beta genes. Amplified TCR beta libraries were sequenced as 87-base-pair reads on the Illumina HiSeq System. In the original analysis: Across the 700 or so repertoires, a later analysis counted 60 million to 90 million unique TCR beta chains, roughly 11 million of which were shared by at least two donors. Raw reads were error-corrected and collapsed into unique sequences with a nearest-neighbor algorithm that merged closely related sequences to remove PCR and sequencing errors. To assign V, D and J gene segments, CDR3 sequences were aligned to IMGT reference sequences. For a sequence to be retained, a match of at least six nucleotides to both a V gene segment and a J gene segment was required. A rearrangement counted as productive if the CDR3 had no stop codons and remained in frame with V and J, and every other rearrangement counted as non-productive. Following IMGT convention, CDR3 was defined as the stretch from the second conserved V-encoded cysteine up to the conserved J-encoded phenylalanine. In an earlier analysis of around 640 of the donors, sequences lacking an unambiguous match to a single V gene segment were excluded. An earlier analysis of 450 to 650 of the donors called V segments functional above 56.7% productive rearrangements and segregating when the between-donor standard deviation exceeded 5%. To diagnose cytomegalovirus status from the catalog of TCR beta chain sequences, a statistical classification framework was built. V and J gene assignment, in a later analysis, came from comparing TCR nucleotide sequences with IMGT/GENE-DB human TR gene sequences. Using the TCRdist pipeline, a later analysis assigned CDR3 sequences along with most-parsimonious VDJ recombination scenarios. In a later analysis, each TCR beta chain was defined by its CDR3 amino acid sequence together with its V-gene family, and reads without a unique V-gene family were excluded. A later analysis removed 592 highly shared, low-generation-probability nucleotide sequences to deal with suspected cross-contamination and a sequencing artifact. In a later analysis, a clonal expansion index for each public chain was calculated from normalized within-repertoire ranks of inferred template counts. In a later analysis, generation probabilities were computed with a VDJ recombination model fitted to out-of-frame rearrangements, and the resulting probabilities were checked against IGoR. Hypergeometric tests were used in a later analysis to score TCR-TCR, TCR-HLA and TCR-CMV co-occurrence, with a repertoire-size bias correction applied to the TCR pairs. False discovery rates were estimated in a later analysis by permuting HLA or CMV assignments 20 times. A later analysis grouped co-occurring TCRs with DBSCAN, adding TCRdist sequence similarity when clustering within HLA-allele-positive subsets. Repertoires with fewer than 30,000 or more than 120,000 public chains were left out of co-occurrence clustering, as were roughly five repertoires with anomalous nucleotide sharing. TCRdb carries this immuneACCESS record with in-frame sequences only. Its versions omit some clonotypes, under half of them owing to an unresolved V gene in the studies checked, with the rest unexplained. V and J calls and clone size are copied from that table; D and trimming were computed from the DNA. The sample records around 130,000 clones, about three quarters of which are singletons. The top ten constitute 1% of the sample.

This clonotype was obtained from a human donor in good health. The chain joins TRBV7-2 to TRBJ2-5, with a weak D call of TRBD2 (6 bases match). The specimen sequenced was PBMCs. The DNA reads TGTGCCAGCAGAAGGACTACGGCGGAGACCCAGTACTTC. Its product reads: CASRRTTAETQYF.